The text below deals with one T cell receptor beta chain. This sample is part of a study of T cells in localized non-small cell lung cancer. V was cut by 4 bases and J by 6 bases, with 9 bases left in between. The germline CDR1 and CDR2 sequences are MGHRA and YSYEKL. The CDR3 is made up of 12 amino acids. Assay used: immunoSEQ multiplex PCR; TCRdb lists only in-frame clones, some missing. The sample holds some 140,000 clones, more than 80% seen once. This clonotype was sampled from a female donor over 55 with stage I lung adenocarcinoma. The material sequenced was peripheral blood, taken before any cancer treatment. The genes are TRBV4-1 and TRBJ1-2, with D unresolved. The CDR3 bases are TGCGCCAGCAGCCTCCCGGGAGATGGCTACACCTTC. Amino acid sequence: CASSLPGDGYTF.